This T cell receptor (beta chain) was recorded in a study of shared clonotypes between healthy human individuals. Study-level findings and limits: Collection of samples was limited to blood; tissue repertoires likely differ.

A word on this clone: Its antigen remains unknown.

Clones were sequenced by immunoSEQ multiplex PCR, and TCRdb holds only the in-frame ones, with some missing. The top ten hold 0.37% of the sample, which has 2 million to 2.5 million clones, 80% to 95% seen once. The specimen sequenced was naive CD4+ T cells from PBMCs. Stated subset: CD45RA+ positively selected. The source is a man between 18 and 35 years old in good health. Some clones in this sample may be carry-over from other donors' samples.

This CDR3 reads CASRPTGGIRNTEAFF. The CDR3, as DNA: TGTGCCAGTAGGCCAACAGGGGGCATTAGGAACACTGAAGCTTTCTTT. This chain links TRBV19 with TRBJ1-1, with 9 positions matching TRBD1. V lost 6 bases and J lost 1; bases outside the gene matches: 9. The CDR3 has 16 amino acids. Germline loops: CDR1 LNHDA, CDR2 SQIVND (reference sequence).